This T cell receptor beta chain came from a study of T and B cells in COVID-19 patients. Overall study: Recovered patients mostly had mild to moderate COVID-19 managed as outpatients. Broader study findings: Few blood samples existed from mildly ill patients during symptoms or early in severe cases.

As regards this clonotype: Its antigen is undetermined.

BIOMED2 TRB-A/B primer pools were used in multiplex TRB PCR. Each CDR3 protein gets one entry after TCRdb re-called the multiplex PCR reads with MiXCR. The sample contains under 7,000 distinct CDR3 sequences, 25% to 35% of which appear only once. From blood, roughly 220-550 ng of genomic DNA served as TRB template. The CDR3 consists of 14 residues. V was pared by 8 bases and J by 3 bases, with 5 bases of the junction left unmatched. Germline loops: CDR1 SGHNT, CDR2 YENEEA. Sequencing was carried out using blood. The chain combines TRBV11-3 with TRBJ2-1, with TRBD1 matching 9 bases. The receptor's source is a human donor with active COVID-19. CDR3: CASAGTGSYNEQFF. CDR3 coding DNA: TGTGCCAGCGCCGGGACAGGGAGCTACAATGAGCAGTTCTTC.